Below are 16 T cell receptor beta chains sequenced from a single sample in a study of blood T cell repertoires in COVID-19. Measured with immunoSEQ multiplex PCR; TCRdb has only the in-frame clones, and not every one. Of roughly 280,000 clones detected, 88% appear once; the ten largest clones hold about 3%. What was sequenced was PBMCs or T cells enriched from blood (not recorded which). Receptor source: a woman in her forties or fifties who had recovered from COVID-19.

The J gene is TRBJ2-2, the V gene TRBV7-8; 7 bases align to TRBD2. J was trimmed by 2 bases and V by 5 bases; bases with no gene match: 5. This CDR3 comprises 15 residues. From germline, CDR1 is SGHVS and CDR2 FQNEAQ. The CDR3 sequence is CASSLTGGNTGELFF. DNA for the CDR3: TGTGCCAGCAGCCTCACGGGGGGTAACACCGGGGAGCTGTTTTTT. The full variable domain, its missing parts supplied by reference TRBV7-8 and TRBJ2-2, is GAGVSQSPRYKVAKRGQDVALRCDPISGHVSLFWYQQALGQGPEFLTYFQNEAQLDKSGLPSDRFFAERPEGSVSTLKIQRTQQEDSAVYLCASSLTGGNTGELFFGEGSRLTVL.

V gene TRBV11-1 combines with J gene TRBJ2-1; 9 bases align to TRBD1. This CDR3 spans 16 amino acids. Germline CDR1 SGHAT, CDR2 FQDESV (reference sequence). V was pared by 5 bases and J by 6 bases, with 11 bases of the junction left unmatched. CDR3 sequence: CASSTLRDRVTNEQFF. The CDR3, as DNA: TGTGCCAGCAGCACTCTCCGGGACAGGGTGACCAATGAGCAGTTCTTC.

A single count supports this clone. The chain couples TRBV3-1 (or the pseudogene TRBV3-2) to TRBJ2-7; D perhaps matches TRBD2 (6 bases). With 4 bases removed from V and 4 bases from J, the gap between germline ends came to 14 bases. Germline values: CDR1 LGHDT, CDR2 YNNKEL (reference sequence). The CDR3 spans 14 residues. In nucleotides, the CDR3 is TGTGCCAGCAGCCCCTCAAGCGGGTCTTACGAGCAGTACTTC. It translates to CASSPSSGSYEQYF.

V usage is TRBV28 and J usage is TRBJ1-4; 7 bases are a match to TRBD1. CDR3 length equals 16 residues. Per the germline V gene, CDR1 is MDHEN and CDR2 is SYDVKM. V was clipped by 3 bases and J by 7 bases; unmatched bases: 11. Here the CDR3 reads CASSLMTGLGAEKLFF. Here the CDR3 DNA reads TGTGCCAGCAGTTTGATGACAGGGTTGGGGGCTGAAAAACTGTTTTTT.

The gene calls are TRBV6-5 and TRBJ2-5; maybe TRBD2 (6 bases). The germline V gene has CDR1 MNHEY and CDR2 SVGAGI. The CDR3 loop spans 13 amino acids. The V and J ends lost 2 bases and 4 bases respectively, with 8 bases between them. CDR3 coding DNA: TGTGCCAGCAGTTACCCCGGGGGAGAGACCCAGTACTTC. It is translated as CASSYPGGETQYF.

The CDR3 loop is CASSLTGTSGRGTGELFF. The CDR3 nucleotides are TGTGCCAGCTCACTAACCGGGACTAGCGGGAGAGGCACCGGGGAGCTGTTTTTT. The rearrangement joins TRBV18 to TRBJ2-2, with TRBD2 matching over 14 bases. This CDR3 is 18 amino acids long. The V and J ends lost 4 bases and 4 bases, in that order; junction bases with no gene match: 8. Germline loops: CDR1 KGHSH, CDR2 LQKENI.

The CDR3 reads CASSRQGLSNQPQHF. The CDR3 nucleotides read TGTGCCAGCAGTAGACAGGGGCTGAGCAATCAGCCCCAGCATTTT. This rearrangement joins TRBV2 to TRBJ1-5, with 8 positions matching TRBD1. The trim removed 5 bases at V and 1 base at J, leaving 4 bases unmatched. The CDR3 loop spans 15 amino acids. CDR1 SNHLY and CDR2 FYNNEI come from the germline V gene.

The rearrangement joins TRBV3-1 (or the pseudogene TRBV3-2) to TRBJ2-7, with 7 positions matching TRBD1. The germline gives CDR1 LGHDT, CDR2 YNNKEL (reference sequence). CDR3 size: 14 residues. With 6 bases clipped from V and 6 bases from J, the junction kept 11 bases outside the gene matches. CDR3 region: CASRPTGYFVEQYF. The CDR3 DNA is TGTGCCAGCAGACCGACAGGGTACTTTGTCGAGCAGTACTTC.

V gene TRBV19 combines with J gene TRBJ2-1; 7 bases align to TRBD2. Germline V gene data show CDR1 as LNHDA and CDR2 as SQIVND (reference sequence). Losses at the gene ends were 5 bases for V and 2 bases for J; bases not matched to a gene: 6. This CDR3 region has 15 residues. CDR3 protein: CASSGREYAYNEQFF. The CDR3 bases are TGTGCCAGTAGTGGGCGGGAGTATGCCTACAATGAGCAGTTCTTC. Variable domain in full (rest from reference TRBV19 and TRBJ2-1): DGGITQSPKYLFRKEGQNVTLSCEQNLNHDAMYWYRQDPGQGLRLIYYSQIVNDFQKGDIAEGYSVSREKKESFPLTVTSAQKNPTAFYLCASSGREYAYNEQFFGPGTRLTVL.

The chain recombines TRBV9 with TRBJ1-6, with 8 bases aligning to TRBD1. CDR3 length equals 14 residues. Unmatched junction bases numbered 4, after V lost 3 bases and J lost 8 bases. Germline CDR1 reads SGDLS; CDR2 reads YYNGEE. The CDR3 is CASSADRGDSPLHF. The DNA of the CDR3 is TGTGCCAGCAGCGCCGACAGGGGTGATTCACCCCTCCACTTT. Filled out from reference TRBV9 and TRBJ1-6, the complete variable domain reads DSGVTQTPKHLITATGQRVTLRCSPRSGDLSVYWYQQSLDQGLQFLIQYYNGEERAKGNILERFSAQQFPDLHSELNLSSLELGDSALYFCASSADRGDSPLHFGNGTRLTVT.

V gene TRBV15 combines with J gene TRBJ2-5, with 7 bases aligning to TRBD2. Germline CDR1 and CDR2: LNHNV and YYDKDF (reference sequence). CDR3 length: 15 amino acids. Trimming removed 0 bases from V and 6 bases from J; junction bases left unmatched: 7. CDR3 in amino acids: CATSRESLAPKTQYF. In DNA form, the CDR3 reads TGTGCCACCAGCAGAGAATCACTAGCGCCCAAGACCCAGTACTTC.

The CDR3 DNA follows: TGTGCCACCAGTGCGGGGTCCGGAAAACTGTTTTTT. Encoded protein: CATSAGSGKLFF. V usage is TRBV24-1 and J usage is TRBJ1-4; D gene uncertain. The CDR3 has 12 residues. V dropped 5 bases and J dropped 10 bases, with 10 bases sitting between them. The V gene's germline CDR1 is KGHDR and CDR2 SFDVKD.

The chain recombines TRBV3-1 (or the pseudogene TRBV3-2) with TRBJ1-1, with 10 bases lining up with TRBD1. This CDR3 region has 19 residues. The V gene end was trimmed by 2 bases and the J gene end by 3 bases; junction bases not matched to a gene: 15. In germline, CDR1 is LGHDT, CDR2 YNNKEL (reference sequence). The CDR3 is CASSQNGGQGRDGDTEAFF. The DNA of the CDR3 is TGTGCCAGCAGCCAAAATGGGGGACAGGGGCGCGATGGGGACACTGAAGCTTTCTTT.

V usage is TRBV6-5 and J usage is TRBJ1-4, with D perhaps matching TRBD1 (5 bases). V was clipped by 10 bases and J by 0 bases, with 15 bases between them. Germline V gene sequence: CDR1 MNHEY, CDR2 SVGAGI. There are 15 residues in the CDR3. DNA of the CDR3: TGTGCCACCAAGCGGGGCCCCGCAACTAATGAAAAACTGTTTTTT. Protein: CATKRGPATNEKLFF.

The CDR3 sequence: CASSQASERAGANVLTF. CDR3 coding DNA: TGTGCCAGCAGCCAAGCTTCTGAGAGGGCTGGGGCCAACGTCCTGACTTTC. The chain couples TRBV3-1 (or the pseudogene TRBV3-2) to TRBJ2-6; tentative D call: TRBD2 (5 bases). Germline-derived CDR1 and CDR2 are LGHDT and YNNKEL (reference sequence). Trimming took 1 base from V and 2 from J, leaving 12 bases between them. This CDR3 has 17 amino acids.

The V and J genes are TRBV2 and TRBJ2-5; TRBD1 might be the D (6 bases). The CDR3 runs to 12 residues. V was clipped by 7 bases and J by 1 base, with 7 bases between them. CDR1 SNHLY and CDR2 FYNNEI come from the germline V gene. In nucleotides, the CDR3 is TGTGCCAGCAAGGACAGCCAAGAGACCCAGTACTTC. Amino acid sequence: CASKDSQETQYF.